This TCR beta chain was captured by sequencing in a study of T cell responses to AZD1222 COVID-19 vaccine. General observations from the study: The breadth and depth of Spike-specific TCRs increased once two AZD1222 doses had been given. Clonal diversity was possibly underestimated; the donors were predominantly white British and more often female.

The CDR3 is 16 amino acids. CDR1 and CDR2 from the germline V gene are SEHNR and FQNEAQ (reference sequence). J lost 5 bases, V lost 10 bases, and 16 bases had no gene match. A note on this clone: Its specificity is unknown.

The protocol was immunoSEQ multiplex PCR, while the TCRdb copy is restricted to in-frame clones and leaves out a portion. The repertoire consists of 150,000 to 180,000 clones, with about nine tenths occurring once and the leading ten covering under 20%. The sequences come from peripheral blood, collected on day 0 of AZD1222 vaccination. The chain has TRBV7-9 and TRBJ1-1, with TRBD1 identical over 10 bases. The sequence was collected from an adult in good health. This CDR3 reads CAIPKGTGARITEAFF. The CDR3 DNA reads as TGTGCCATTCCGAAGGGGACAGGGGCGAGGATAACTGAAGCTTTCTTT.